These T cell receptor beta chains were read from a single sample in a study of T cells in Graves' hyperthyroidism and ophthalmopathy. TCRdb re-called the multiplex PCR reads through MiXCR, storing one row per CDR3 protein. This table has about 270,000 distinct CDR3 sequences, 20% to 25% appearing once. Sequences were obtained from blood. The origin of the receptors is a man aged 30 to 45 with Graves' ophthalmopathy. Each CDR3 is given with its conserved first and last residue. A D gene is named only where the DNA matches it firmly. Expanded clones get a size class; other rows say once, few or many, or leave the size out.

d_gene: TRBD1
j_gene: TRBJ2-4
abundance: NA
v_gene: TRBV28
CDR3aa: CASRQGGAKNIQYF
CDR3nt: TGTGCCAGCCGACAGGGGGGTGCCAAAAACATTCAGTACTTC

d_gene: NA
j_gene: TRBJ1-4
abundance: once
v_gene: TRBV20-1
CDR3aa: CSASVGSGEKLFF
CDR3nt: TGCAGTGCTAGTGTGGGGTCGGGTGAAAAACTGTTTTTT

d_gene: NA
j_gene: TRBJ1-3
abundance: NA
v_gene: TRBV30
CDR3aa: CAWSPRGLDTIYF
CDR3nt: TGTGCCTGGAGTCCCAGGGGATTAGACACCATATATTTT

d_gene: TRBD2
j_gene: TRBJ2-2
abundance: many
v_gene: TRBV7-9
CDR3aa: CASSLGLAGGLTGELFF
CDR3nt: TGTGCCAGCAGCTTGGGACTAGCGGGAGGACTGACCGGGGAGCTGTTTTTT

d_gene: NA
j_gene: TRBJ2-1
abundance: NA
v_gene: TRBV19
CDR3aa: CASSMGTFNEQFF
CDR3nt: TGTGCCAGTAGTATGGGAACTTTCAATGAGCAGTTCTTC

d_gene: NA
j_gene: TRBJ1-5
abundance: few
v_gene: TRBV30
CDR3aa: CAWSGTVSSNQPQHF
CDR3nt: TGTGCCTGGAGTGGGACGGTTTCTAGCAATCAGCCCCAGCATTTT

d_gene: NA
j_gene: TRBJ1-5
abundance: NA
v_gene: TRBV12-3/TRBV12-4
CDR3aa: CASTRSTQGDQPQHF
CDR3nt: TGTGCCAGCACCCGCAGCACACAGGGAGATCAGCCCCAGCATTTT

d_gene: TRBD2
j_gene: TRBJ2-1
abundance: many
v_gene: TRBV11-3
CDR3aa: CASSLGGLEGRNEQFF
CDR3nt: TGTGCCAGCAGCTTAGGGGGACTAGAAGGTCGTAATGAGCAGTTCTTC

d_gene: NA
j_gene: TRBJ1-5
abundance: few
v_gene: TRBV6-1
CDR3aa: CASSRKTGGNQPQHF
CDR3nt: TGTGCCAGCAGTCGCAAAACAGGAGGGAATCAGCCCCAGCATTTT

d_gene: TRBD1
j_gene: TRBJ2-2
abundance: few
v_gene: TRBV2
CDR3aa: CASLRDRYTGELFF
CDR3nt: TGTGCCAGTCTCCGGGACAGGTACACCGGGGAGCTGTTTTTT

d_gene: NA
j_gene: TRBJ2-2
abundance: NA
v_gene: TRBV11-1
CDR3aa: CASSFGRGGTGELFF
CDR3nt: TGTGCCAGCAGCTTCGGGAGAGGGGGGACCGGGGAGCTGTTTTTT

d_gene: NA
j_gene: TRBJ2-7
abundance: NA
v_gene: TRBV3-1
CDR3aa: CASSQERGAYEQYF
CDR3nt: TGTGCCAGCAGCCAAGAAAGGGGAGCCTACGAGCAGTACTTC

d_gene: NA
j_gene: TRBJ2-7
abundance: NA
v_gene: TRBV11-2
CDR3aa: CASSEGRRSPYEQYF
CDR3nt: TGTGCCAGCAGCGAGGGGCGCCGGAGCCCCTACGAGCAGTACTTC

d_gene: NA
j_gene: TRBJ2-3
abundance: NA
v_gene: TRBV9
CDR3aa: CASTPGPSSTDTQYF
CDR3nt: TGTGCCAGCACCCCCGGACCTTCTAGCACAGATACGCAGTATTTT

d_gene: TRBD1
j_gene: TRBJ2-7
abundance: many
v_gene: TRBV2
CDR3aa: CASFEGQGSYEQYF
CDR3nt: TGTGCCAGCTTCGAGGGACAGGGATCCTACGAGCAGTACTTC

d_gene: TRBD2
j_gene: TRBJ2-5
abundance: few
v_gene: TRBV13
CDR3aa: CASSLSLASGRKETQYF
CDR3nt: TGTGCCAGCAGCTTAAGTTTAGCTAGCGGTCGAAAAGAGACCCAGTACTTC

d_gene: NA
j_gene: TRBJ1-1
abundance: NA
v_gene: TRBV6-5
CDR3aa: CASSYSKPNTEAFF
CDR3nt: TGTGCCAGCAGTTACTCAAAGCCTAACACTGAAGCTTTCTTT

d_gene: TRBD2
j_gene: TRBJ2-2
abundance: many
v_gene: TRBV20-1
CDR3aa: CSARDAGTSYGTGELFF
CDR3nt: TGCAGTGCTAGAGATGCAGGGACTAGTTATGGCACCGGGGAGCTGTTTTTT

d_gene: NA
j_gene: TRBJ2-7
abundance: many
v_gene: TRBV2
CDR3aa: CASKTTGSDYEQYF
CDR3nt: TGTGCCAGCAAAACGACAGGCAGCGACTACGAGCAGTACTTC